These T cell receptor beta chains were read from a single sample in a study of cytomegalovirus exposure and HLA in healthy donors. Sequencing used immunoSEQ multiplex PCR; TCRdb keeps in-frame clones, though not all of them. The data show about 190,000 clones, more than 65% seen once. What was sequenced was PBMCs. These receptors originate from a man aged 50-60 years in good health and CMV-seronegative. Each CDR3 is given with its conserved first and last residue. The D gene is left open where the match is weak. Clone size is not always given. Where it is, it says once, few, many or a class for expanded clones.

J | V | size | length | D | DNA | CDR3
TRBJ2-2 | TRBV7-7 | NA | 15 | TRBD1 | TGTGCTAGCAGCTTAGGTGGACAGGGCACCGGGGAGCTGTTTTTT | CASSLGGQGTGELFF
TRBJ2-5 | TRBV9 | NA | 19 | NA | TGTGCCAGCAGCGCCCTCCCGGACGGCGGGGTTGAGGGCCAAGAGACCCAGTACTTC | CASSALPDGGVEGQETQYF
TRBJ1-2 | TRBV29-1 | few | 12 | TRBD1 | TGCAGCGTTGAGTTGAACAGGGGGGGCTACACCTTC | CSVELNRGGYTF
TRBJ2-7 | TRBV18 | NA | 11 | NA | TGTGCCAGCTCACCAGAACAGGAGCAGTACTTC | CASSPEQEQYF
TRBJ1-1 | TRBV1 | few | 15 | NA | TGCACCAGCAGCCTAAAGGACAGGGGGAACACTGAAGCTTTCTTT | CTSSLKDRGNTEAFF
TRBJ1-5 | TRBV25-1 | once | 16 | NA | TGTGCCAGCACCATGGGGGGGGCGTCTAAGTATCAGCCCCAGCATTTT | CASTMGGASKYQPQHF
TRBJ2-2 | TRBV4-1 | NA | 14 | NA | TGCGCCAGCAGCCAAGGTCCGGGCACCGGGGAGCTGTTTTTT | CASSQGPGTGELFF
TRBJ1-3 | TRBV6-6 | NA | 10 | NA | TGTGCCAACGGGGGGAACACCATATATTTT | CANGGNTIYF
TRBJ2-3 | TRBV6-4 | NA | 13 | NA | TGTGCCAGCAGTGAGGGCGGCACAGATACGCAGTATTTT | CASSEGGTDTQYF
TRBJ1-6 | TRBV13 | NA | 16 | TRBD1 | TGTGCCAGCAGCGCGGACAGGGGGCTTAATAATTCACCCCTCCACTTT | CASSADRGLNNSPLHF
TRBJ2-1 | TRBV6-5 | NA | 11 | NA | TGTGCCAGCAGTACTAACAATGAGCAGTTCTTC | CASSTNNEQFF
TRBJ1-1 | TRBV5-8 | few | 14 | TRBD1 | TGTGCCAGCAGCCCCGCGGACAGGGTTACTGAAGCTTTCTTT | CASSPADRVTEAFF
TRBJ2-3 | TRBV27 | once | 15 | NA | TGTGCCAGCAGTTTGGGTGTCAGACAGGTCGATACGCAGTATTTT | CASSLGVRQVDTQYF
TRBJ1-5 | TRBV5-8 | NA | 13 | NA | TGTGCCAGCAGCTTGGGAGGATACCAGCCCCAGCATTTT | CASSLGGYQPQHF
TRBJ1-3 | TRBV7-2 | NA | 16 | TRBD1 | TGTGCCAGCAGCTTAGTTTCGACAGGGTTTGGAAACACCATATATTTT | CASSLVSTGFGNTIYF
TRBJ1-3 | TRBV29-1 | once | 11 | NA | TGCAGCGTTGAAGTCGGTAGCACCATATATTTT | CSVEVGSTIYF
TRBJ1-5 | TRBV10-3 | NA | 13 | NA | TGTGCCATCAGTGAGTCGATCGGGCAGCCCCAGCATTTT | CAISESIGQPQHF
TRBJ1-5 | TRBV4-3 | NA | 13 | NA | TGCGCCAGCAGCCGCGCCGAGGGTCAGCCCCAGCATTTT | CASSRAEGQPQHF
TRBJ1-4 | TRBV6-1 | NA | 13 | NA | TGTGCCAGCACCATGGGAGGGAACGAAAAACTGTTTTTT | CASTMGGNEKLFF
TRBJ2-2 | TRBV2 | NA | 15 | TRBD1 | TGTGCCAGCAGGGGGGACAGGGGGCGCTCCGGGGAGCTGTTTTTT | CASRGDRGRSGELFF
TRBJ2-4 | TRBV4-1 | NA | 12 | NA | TGCGCCAGCAGCCAACACAAAAACATTCAGTACTTC | CASSQHKNIQYF
TRBJ1-2 | TRBV2 | NA | 12 | NA | TGTGCCAGCAGCCGGACACCCTATGGCTACACCTTC | CASSRTPYGYTF
TRBJ2-7 | TRBV7-9 | NA | 15 | NA | TGTGCCAGCAGCCCTCAGGGAACACTTACCTACGAGCAGTACTTC | CASSPQGTLTYEQYF
TRBJ2-7 | TRBV4-3 | NA | 15 | NA | TGCGCCAGCAGCCAAGATTGGCCAGGGGCCTACGAGCAGTACTTC | CASSQDWPGAYEQYF
TRBJ2-5 | TRBV11-2 | once | 14 | NA | TGTGCCAGCAGCTTAGCGGCCCGGGGAGAGACCCAGTACTTC | CASSLAARGETQYF
TRBJ2-7 | TRBV7-9 | once | 14 | TRBD1 | TGTGCCAGCAGCGGAACTCTTACAGGGGGCGAGCAGTACTTC | CASSGTLTGGEQYF
TRBJ1-3 | TRBV27 | NA | 16 | TRBD1 | TGTGCCAGCAGCCGAAACTACAGGGGAGCGGGAAACACCATATATTTT | CASSRNYRGAGNTIYF
TRBJ2-3 | TRBV4-3 | NA | 15 | TRBD1 | TGCGCCAGCAGCCAAGAAGGGACAGGGTCAGATACGCAGTATTTT | CASSQEGTGSDTQYF
TRBJ2-7 | TRBV25-1 | NA | 12 | NA | TGTGCCAGCTTAGACAGGTCCTACGAGCAGTACTTC | CASLDRSYEQYF
TRBJ1-2 | TRBV5-1 | NA | 13 | NA | TGCGCCACACTCCAACCGGGTCCGCGAGGCTACACCTTC | CATLQPGPRGYTF
TRBJ2-1 | TRBV2 | NA | 14 | NA | TGTGCCAGCAGTGAGAGGACAGCGAACAATGAGCAGTTCTTC | CASSERTANNEQFF
TRBJ2-5 | TRBV5-8 | NA | 13 | NA | TGTGCCAGCAGCTTGAGAGGGCTGGAGACCCAGTACTTC | CASSLRGLETQYF
TRBJ2-1 | TRBV7-2 | NA | 14 | NA | TGTGCCAGCAGTCCGGATAATAGCGTTAATGAGCAGTTCTTC | CASSPDNSVNEQFF
TRBJ1-6 | TRBV30 | NA | 21 | NA | TGTGCCTGGAGTCCCCTAGCCGGGGAGCAGTCTCATAGCTCCTATAATTCACCCCTCCACTTT | CAWSPLAGEQSHSSYNSPLHF
TRBJ2-3 | TRBV5-1 | NA | 15 | NA | TGCGCCAGCAGCTTGTCGGCGGGGCAGGCAGATACGCAGTATTTT | CASSLSAGQADTQYF
TRBJ1-6 | TRBV5-4 | NA | 14 | NA | TGTGCCAGCAGCTTGGGCAGGCGAAATTCACCCCTCCACTTT | CASSLGRRNSPLHF
TRBJ2-1 | TRBV19 | few | 15 | TRBD2 | TGTGCCAGTAGTCTTGCTAGCGGGGGGCAGAATGAGCAGTTCTTC | CASSLASGGQNEQFF